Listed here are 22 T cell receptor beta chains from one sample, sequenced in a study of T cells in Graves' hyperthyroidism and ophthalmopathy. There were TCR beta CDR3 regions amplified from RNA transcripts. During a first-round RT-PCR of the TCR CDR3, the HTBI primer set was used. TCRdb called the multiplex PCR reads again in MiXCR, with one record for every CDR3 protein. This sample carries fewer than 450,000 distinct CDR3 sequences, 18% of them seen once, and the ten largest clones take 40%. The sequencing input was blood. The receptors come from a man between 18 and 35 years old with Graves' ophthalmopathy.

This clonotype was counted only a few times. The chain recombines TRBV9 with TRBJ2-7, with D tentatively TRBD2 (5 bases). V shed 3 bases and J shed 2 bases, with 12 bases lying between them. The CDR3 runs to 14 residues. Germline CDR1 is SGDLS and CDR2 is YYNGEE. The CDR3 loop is CASSADEGTYEQYF. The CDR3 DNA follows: TGTGCCAGCAGCGCAGACGAGGGTACCTACGAGCAGTACTTC.

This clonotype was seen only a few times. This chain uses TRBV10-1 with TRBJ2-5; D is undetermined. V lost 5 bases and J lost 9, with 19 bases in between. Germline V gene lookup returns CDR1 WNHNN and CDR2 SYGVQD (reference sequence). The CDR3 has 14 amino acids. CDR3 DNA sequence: TGCGCCAGCAGTACCTCCGGGCGCCCCGCGGCCCAGTACTTC. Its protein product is CASSTSGRPAAQYF.

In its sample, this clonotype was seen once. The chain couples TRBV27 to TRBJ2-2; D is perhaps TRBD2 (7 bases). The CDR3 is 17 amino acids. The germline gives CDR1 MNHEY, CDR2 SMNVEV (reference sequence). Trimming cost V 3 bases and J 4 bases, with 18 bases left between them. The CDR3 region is CASSFQPDSGVTGELFF. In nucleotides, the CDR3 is TGTGCCAGCAGTTTTCAACCGGACAGCGGGGTCACCGGGGAGCTGTTTTTT.

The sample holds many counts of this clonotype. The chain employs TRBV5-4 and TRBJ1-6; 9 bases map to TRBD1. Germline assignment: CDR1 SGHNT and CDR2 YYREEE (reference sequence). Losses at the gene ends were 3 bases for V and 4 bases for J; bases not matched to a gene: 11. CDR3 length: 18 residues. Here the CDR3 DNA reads TGTGCCAGCAGCTCGGCGAAGACAGGGGGGATGTATAATTCACCCCTCCACTTT. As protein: CASSSAKTGGMYNSPLHF. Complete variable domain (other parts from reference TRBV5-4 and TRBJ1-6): ETGVTQSPTHLIKTRGQQVTLRCSSQSGHNTVSWYQQALGQGPQFIFQYYREEENGRGNFPPRFSGLQFPNYSSELNVNALELDDSALYLCASSSAKTGGMYNSPLHFGNGTRLTVT.

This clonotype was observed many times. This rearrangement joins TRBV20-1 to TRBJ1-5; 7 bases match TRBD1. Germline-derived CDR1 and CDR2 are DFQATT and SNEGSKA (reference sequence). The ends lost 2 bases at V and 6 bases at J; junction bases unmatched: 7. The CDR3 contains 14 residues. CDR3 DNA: TGCAGTGCTAGATCCCGACAGGGCAGTCAGCCCCAGCATTTT. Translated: CSARSRQGSQPQHF.

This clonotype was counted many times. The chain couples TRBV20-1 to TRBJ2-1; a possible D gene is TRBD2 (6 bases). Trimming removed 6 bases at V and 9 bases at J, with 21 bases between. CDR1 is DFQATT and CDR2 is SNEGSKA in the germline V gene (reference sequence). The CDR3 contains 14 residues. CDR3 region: CSAKDLSGRGEQFF. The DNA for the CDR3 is TGCAGTGCCAAAGACCTATCGGGGCGGGGTGAGCAGTTCTTC.

CDR3 sequence (DNA): TGTGCCAGTAACCTCAGGGAGCAGCCCCAGCATTTT. This codes for CASNLREQPQHF. This sequence joins TRBV19 and TRBJ1-5, with TRBD1 as a possible D gene (5 bases). CDR1 LNHDA and CDR2 SQIVND come from the germline V gene (reference sequence). V lost 7 bases and J lost 7, with 11 bases in between. This CDR3 contains 12 residues.

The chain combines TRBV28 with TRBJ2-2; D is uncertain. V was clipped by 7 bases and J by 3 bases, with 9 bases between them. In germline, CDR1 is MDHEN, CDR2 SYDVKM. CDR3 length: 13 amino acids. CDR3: CASTNPHTGELFF. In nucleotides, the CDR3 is TGTGCCAGCACCAATCCTCACACCGGGGAGCTGTTTTTT.

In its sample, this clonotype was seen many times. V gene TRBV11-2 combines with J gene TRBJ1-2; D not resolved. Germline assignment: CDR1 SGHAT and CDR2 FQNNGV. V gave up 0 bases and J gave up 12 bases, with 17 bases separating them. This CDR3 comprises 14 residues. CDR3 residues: CASSLDPEKEGNTF. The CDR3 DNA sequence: TGTGCCAGCAGCTTAGATCCGGAGAAGGAAGGAAACACCTTC.

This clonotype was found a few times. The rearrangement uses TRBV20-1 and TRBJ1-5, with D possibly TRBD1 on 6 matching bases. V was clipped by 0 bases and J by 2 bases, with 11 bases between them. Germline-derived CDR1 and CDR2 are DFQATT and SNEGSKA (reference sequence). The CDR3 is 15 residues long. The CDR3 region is CSARDLPGGNQPQHF. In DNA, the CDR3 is TGCAGTGCTAGAGATCTACCAGGGGGCAATCAGCCCCAGCATTTT.

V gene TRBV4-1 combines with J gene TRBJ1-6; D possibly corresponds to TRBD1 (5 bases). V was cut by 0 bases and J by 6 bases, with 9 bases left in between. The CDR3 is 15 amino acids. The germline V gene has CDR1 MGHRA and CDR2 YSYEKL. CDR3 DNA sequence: TGCGCCAGCAGCCAAGATTGGGGGACTAATTCACCCCTCCACTTT. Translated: CASSQDWGTNSPLHF.

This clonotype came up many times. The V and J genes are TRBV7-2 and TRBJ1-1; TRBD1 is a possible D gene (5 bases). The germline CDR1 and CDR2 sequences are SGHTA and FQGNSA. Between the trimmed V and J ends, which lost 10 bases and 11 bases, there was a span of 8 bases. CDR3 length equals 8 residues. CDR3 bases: TGTGCCACAAACAGGGCTTTCTTT. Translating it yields CATNRAFF.

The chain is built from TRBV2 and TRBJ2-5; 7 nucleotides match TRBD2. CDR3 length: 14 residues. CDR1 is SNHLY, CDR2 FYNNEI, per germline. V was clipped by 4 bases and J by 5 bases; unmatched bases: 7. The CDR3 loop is CASSARLALETQYF. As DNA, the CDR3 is TGTGCCAGCAGTGCACGACTAGCCTTGGAGACCCAGTACTTC. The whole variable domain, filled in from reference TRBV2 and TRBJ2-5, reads EPEVTQTPSHQVTQMGQEVILRCVPISNHLYFYWYRQILGQKVEFLVSFYNNEISEKSEIFDDQFSVERPDGSNFTLKIRSTKLEDSAMYFCASSARLALETQYFGPGTRLLVL.

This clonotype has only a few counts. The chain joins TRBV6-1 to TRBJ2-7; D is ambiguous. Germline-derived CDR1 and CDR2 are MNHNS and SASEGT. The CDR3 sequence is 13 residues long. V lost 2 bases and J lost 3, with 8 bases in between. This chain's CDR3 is CASSESPNYEQYF. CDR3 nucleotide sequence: TGTGCCAGCAGTGAATCGCCGAACTACGAGCAGTACTTC.

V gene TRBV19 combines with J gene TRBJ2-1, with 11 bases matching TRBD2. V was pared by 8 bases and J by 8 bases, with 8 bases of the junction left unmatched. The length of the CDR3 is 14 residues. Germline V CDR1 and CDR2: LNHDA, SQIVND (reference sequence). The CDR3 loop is CASSLAGALDEQFF. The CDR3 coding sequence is TGTGCCAGTTCACTAGCGGGGGCCCTTGATGAGCAGTTCTTC.

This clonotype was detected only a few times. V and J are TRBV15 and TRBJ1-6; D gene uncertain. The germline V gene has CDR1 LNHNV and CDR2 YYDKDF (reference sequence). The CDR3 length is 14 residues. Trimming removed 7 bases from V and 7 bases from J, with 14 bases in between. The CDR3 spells CATTAEQDNSPLHF. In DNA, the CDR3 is TGTGCCACCACCGCGGAGCAAGACAATTCACCCCTCCACTTT.

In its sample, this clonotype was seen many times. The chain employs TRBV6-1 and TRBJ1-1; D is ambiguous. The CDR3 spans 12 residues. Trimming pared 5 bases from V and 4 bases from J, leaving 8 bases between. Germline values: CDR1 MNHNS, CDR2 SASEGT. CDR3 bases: TGTGCCAGCAGTCGCCTGGGCACTGAAGCTTTCTTT. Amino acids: CASSRLGTEAFF.

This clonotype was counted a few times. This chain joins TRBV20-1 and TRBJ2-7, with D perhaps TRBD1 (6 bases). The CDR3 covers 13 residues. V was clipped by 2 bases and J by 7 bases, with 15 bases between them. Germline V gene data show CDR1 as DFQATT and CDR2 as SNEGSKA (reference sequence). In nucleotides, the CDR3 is TGCAGTGCTAGACGACAGGTACTCTGGGAGCAGTACTTC. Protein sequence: CSARRQVLWEQYF.

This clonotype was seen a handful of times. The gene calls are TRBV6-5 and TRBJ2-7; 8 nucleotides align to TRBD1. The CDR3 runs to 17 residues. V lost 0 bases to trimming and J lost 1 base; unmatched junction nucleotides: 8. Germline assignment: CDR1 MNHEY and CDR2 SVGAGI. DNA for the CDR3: TGTGCCAGCAGTTACTCGATAACAGGGGGAGGATCCTACGAGCAGTACTTC. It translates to CASSYSITGGGSYEQYF.

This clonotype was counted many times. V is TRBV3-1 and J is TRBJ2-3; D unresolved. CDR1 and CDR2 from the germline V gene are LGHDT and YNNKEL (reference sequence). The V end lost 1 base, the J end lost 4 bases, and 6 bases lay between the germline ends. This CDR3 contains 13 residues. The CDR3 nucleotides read TGTGCCAGCAGCCAAGGTCTCGCAGATACGCAGTATTTT. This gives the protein CASSQGLADTQYF.

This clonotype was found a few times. CDR3 amino acids: CASSHLQGILETQYF. The CDR3 region has the DNA TGTGCCAGCAGCCACCTACAGGGGATTTTGGAGACCCAGTACTTC. V is TRBV14 and J is TRBJ2-5; 7 nucleotides agree with TRBD1. This CDR3 comprises 15 residues. V gave up 3 bases and J gave up 5 bases; unmatched junction bases: 9. Germline V gene sequence: CDR1 SGHDN, CDR2 FVKESK.

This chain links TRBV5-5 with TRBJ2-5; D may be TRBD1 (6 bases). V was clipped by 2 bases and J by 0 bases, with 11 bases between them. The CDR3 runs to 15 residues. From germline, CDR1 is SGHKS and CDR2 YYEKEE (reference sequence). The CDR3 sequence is CASSFGGQHQETQYF. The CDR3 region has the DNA TGTGCCAGCAGCTTTGGAGGACAGCACCAAGAGACCCAGTACTTC.